One and the same sample provided the 3 T cell receptor beta chains below, sequenced in a study of type 1 and type 2 diabetes patients. Genomic DNA was the PCR template. The TCR beta CDR3 region was amplified using 30 forward and 13 reverse primers. TCRdb fed the multiplex PCR reads into MiXCR, producing one record per CDR3 protein. The table has more than 250,000 distinct CDR3 sequences, 45% to 60% seen once; the top ten hold roughly an eighth. The sample taken for sequencing was peripheral blood mononuclear cells (PBMCs). The receptors come from a young man with type 2 diabetes.

This clonotype occurred a few times. The chain couples TRBV27 to TRBJ2-7, with D uncertain. Germline CDR1 and CDR2: MNHEY and SMNVEV (reference sequence). This CDR3 is 13 amino acids long. The V gene lost 5 bases and the J gene lost 4 bases, with 12 bases spanning the gap. DNA of the CDR3: TGTGCCAGCAGTCCAAACCACGGATACGAGCAGTACTTC. This translates into CASSPNHGYEQYF.

The rearrangement joins TRBV10-2 to TRBJ1-6, with D possibly being TRBD1 (5 bases). CDR1 WSHSY and CDR2 SAAADI come from the germline V gene. Trimming removed 4 bases from V and 5 bases from J, with 12 bases in between. This CDR3 contains 15 residues. The CDR3 DNA reads TGCGCCAGCAGTGGGATCAGGGACGATAATTCACCCCTCCACTTT. The encoded protein is CASSGIRDDNSPLHF.

J is TRBJ2-3 and V is TRBV6-6; D might be TRBD2 (6 bases). The germline V and J ends were trimmed by 0 bases and 5 bases, with 15 bases remaining between them. Germline-derived CDR1 and CDR2 are MNHNY and SVGAGI (reference sequence). There are 16 residues in the CDR3. The CDR3 protein is CASSYSTYGRGDTQYF. Here the CDR3 DNA reads TGTGCCAGCAGTTACTCGACTTACGGGAGAGGAGATACGCAGTATTTT.